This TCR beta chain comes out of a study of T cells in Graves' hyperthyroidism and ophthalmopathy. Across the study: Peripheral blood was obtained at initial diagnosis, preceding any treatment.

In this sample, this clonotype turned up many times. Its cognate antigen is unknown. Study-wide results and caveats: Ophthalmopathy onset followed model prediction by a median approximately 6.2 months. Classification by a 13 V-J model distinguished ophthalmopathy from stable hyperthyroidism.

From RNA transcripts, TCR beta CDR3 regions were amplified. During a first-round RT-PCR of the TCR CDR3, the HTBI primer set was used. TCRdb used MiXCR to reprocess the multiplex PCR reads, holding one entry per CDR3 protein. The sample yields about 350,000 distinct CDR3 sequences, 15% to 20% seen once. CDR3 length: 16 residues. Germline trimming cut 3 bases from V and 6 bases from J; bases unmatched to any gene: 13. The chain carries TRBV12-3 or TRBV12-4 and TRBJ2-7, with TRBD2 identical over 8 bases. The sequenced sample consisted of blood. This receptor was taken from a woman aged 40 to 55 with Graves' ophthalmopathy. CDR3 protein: CASSFQLGREVGEQYF. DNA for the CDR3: TGTGCCAGCAGTTTTCAGCTGGGGCGGGAGGTAGGCGAGCAGTACTTC.